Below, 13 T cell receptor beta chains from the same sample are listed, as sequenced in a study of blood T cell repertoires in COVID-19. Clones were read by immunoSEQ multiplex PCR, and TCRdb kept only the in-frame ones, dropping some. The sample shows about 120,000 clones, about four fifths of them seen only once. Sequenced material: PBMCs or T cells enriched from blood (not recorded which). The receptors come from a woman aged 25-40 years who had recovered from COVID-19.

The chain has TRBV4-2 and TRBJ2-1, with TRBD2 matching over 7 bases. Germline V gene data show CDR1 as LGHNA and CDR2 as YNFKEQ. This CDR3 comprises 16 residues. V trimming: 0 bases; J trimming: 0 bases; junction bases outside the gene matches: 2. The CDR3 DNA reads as TGTGCCAGCAGCCAAGAAGGCGGGAGCTCCTACAATGAGCAGTTCTTC. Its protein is CASSQEGGSSYNEQFF.

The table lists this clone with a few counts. The CDR3 DNA sequence: TGTGCCAGCAGCTTGGACAGGGGCCCCGGGGAGCTGTTTTTT. Residues: CASSLDRGPGELFF. The rearrangement uses TRBV5-4 and TRBJ2-2, with 7 positions matching TRBD1. The CDR3 runs to 14 residues. Trimming took 0 bases from V and 6 from J; bases not matched to a gene: 2. Germline assignment: CDR1 SGHNT and CDR2 YYREEE (reference sequence).

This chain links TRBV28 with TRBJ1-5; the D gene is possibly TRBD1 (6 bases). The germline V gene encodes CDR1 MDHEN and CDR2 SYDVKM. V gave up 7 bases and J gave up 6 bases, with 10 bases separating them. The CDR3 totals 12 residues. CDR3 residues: CASTGVAQPQHF. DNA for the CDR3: TGTGCCAGCACAGGGGTGGCTCAGCCCCAGCATTTT.

CDR3 protein: CASSQAVNTEAFF. The DNA for the CDR3 is TGTGCCAGCAGCCAAGCAGTCAACACTGAAGCTTTCTTT. The chain couples TRBV3-1 (or the pseudogene TRBV3-2) to TRBJ1-1, with D unclear. The CDR3 covers 13 residues. The germline V and J ends were trimmed by 1 base and 2 bases, with 5 bases remaining between them. Germline V gene lookup returns CDR1 LGHDT and CDR2 YNNKEL (reference sequence).

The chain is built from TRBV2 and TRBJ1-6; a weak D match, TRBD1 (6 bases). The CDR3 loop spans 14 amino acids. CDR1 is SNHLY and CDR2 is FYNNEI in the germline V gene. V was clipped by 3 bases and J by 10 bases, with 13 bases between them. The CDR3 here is CASSDGRGYSPLHF. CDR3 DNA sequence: TGTGCCAGCAGTGATGGCAGGGGATACTCACCCCTCCACTTT.

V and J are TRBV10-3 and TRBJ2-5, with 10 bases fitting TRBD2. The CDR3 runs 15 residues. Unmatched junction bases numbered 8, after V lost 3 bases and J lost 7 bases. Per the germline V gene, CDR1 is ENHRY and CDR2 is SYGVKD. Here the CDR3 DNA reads TGTGCCATCAGTGAACTAGCGGGACCCGAGGGGACCCAGTACTTC. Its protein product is CAISELAGPEGTQYF.

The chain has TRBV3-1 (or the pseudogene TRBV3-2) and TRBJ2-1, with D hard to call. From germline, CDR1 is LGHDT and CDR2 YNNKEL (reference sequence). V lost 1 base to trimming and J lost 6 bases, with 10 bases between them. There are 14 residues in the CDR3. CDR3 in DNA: TGTGCCAGCAGCCAAGCCAACCCGGGCAATGAGCAGTTCTTC. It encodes CASSQANPGNEQFF.

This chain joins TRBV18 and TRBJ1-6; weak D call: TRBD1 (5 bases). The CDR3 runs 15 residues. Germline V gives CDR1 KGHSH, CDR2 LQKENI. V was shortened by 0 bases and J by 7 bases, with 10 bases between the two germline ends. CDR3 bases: TGTGCCAGCTCACCACCGACCGGGGGGAATTCACCCCTCCACTTT. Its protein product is CASSPPTGGNSPLHF.

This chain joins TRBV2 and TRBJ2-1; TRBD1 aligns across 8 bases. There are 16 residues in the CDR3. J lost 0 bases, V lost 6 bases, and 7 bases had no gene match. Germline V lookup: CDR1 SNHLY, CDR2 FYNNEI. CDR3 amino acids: CASRKDRVGSYNEQFF. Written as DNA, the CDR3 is TGTGCCAGCAGGAAGGACAGGGTCGGCTCCTACAATGAGCAGTTCTTC.

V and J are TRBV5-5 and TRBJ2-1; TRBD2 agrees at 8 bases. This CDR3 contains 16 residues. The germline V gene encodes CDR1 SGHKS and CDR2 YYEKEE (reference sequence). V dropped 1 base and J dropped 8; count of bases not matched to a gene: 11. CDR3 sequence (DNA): TGTGCCAGCAGCTTGTTTATCCTAGCGGGCTCGGATGAGCAGTTCTTC. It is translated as CASSLFILAGSDEQFF.

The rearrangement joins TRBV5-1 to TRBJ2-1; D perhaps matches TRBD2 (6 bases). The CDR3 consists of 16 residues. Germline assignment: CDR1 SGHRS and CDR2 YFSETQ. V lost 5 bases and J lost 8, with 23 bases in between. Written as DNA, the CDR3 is TGCGCCAGCAGTCCCCGGGCGGTGACTAGTCTTCATGAGCAGTTCTTC. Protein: CASSPRAVTSLHEQFF.

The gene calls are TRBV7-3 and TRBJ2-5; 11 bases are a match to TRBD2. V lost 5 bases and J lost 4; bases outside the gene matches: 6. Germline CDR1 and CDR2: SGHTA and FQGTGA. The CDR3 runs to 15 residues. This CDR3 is CASSPLAGVRETQYF. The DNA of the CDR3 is TGTGCCAGCAGCCCACTAGCGGGAGTCCGAGAGACCCAGTACTTC. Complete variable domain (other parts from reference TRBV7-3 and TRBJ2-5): GAGVSQTPSNKVTEKGKYVELRCDPISGHTALYWYRQSLGQGPEFLIYFQGTGAADDSGLPNDRFFAVRPEGSVSTLKIQRTERGDSAVYLCASSPLAGVRETQYFGPGTRLLVL.

CDR3: CATTSRWDRVYSGYTF. The CDR3 DNA reads as TGTGCCACTACCTCCCGTTGGGACAGGGTTTACAGTGGCTACACCTTC. The rearrangement uses TRBV28 and TRBJ1-2; 9 positions agree with TRBD1. Germline CDR1 reads MDHEN; CDR2 reads SYDVKM. This CDR3 comprises 16 residues. V lost 10 bases and J lost 7; bases outside the gene matches: 19.